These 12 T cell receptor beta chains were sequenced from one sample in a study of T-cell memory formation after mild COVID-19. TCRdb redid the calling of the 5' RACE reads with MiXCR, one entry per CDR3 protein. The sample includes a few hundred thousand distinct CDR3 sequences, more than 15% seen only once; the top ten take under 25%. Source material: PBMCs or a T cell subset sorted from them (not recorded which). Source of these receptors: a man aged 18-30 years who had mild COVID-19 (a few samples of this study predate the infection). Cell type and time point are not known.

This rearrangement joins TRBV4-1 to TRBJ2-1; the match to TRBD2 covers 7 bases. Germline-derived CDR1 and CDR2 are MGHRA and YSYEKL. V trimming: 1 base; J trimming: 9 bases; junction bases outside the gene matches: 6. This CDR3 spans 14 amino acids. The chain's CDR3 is CASSQAGGLGEQFF. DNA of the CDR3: TGCGCCAGCAGCCAAGCGGGGGGATTGGGTGAGCAGTTCTTC.

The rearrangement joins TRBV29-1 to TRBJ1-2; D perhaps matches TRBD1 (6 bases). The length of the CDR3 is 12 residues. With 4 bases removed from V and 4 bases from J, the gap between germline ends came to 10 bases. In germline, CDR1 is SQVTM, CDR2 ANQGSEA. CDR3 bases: TGCAGCGTTGTACAGGGCGGCTATGGCTACACCTTC. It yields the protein CSVVQGGYGYTF.

The CDR3 loop is CASSQVTGERNQPQHF. Written as DNA, the CDR3 is TGCGCCAGCAGCCAAGTAACGGGGGAACGCAATCAGCCCCAGCATTTT. V is TRBV4-1 and J is TRBJ1-5; TRBD1 is a possible D gene (5 bases). The CDR3 covers 16 residues. V was clipped by 1 base and J by 2 bases, with 12 bases between them. The germline V gene encodes CDR1 MGHRA and CDR2 YSYEKL.

The CDR3 DNA sequence: TGCGCCAGCAGCCAAGGACAGGGTGGGGGGGAAAAACTGTTTTTT. It translates to CASSQGQGGGEKLFF. The V and J genes are TRBV4-1 and TRBJ1-4; 7 nucleotides align to TRBD1. J gave up 8 bases and V 1 base, and 7 bases lay outside the gene matches. The CDR3 contains 15 residues. Germline CDR1 and CDR2: MGHRA and YSYEKL.

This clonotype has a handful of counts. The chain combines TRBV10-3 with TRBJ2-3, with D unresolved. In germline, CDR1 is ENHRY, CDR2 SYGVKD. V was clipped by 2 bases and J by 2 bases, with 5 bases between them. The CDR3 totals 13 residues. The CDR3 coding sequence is TGTGCCATCAGTGAGGAAAACACAGATACGCAGTATTTT. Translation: CAISEENTDTQYF.

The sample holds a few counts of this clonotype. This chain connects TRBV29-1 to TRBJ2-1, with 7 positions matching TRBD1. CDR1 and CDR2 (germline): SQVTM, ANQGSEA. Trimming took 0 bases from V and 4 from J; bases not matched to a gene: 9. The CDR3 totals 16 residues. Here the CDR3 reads CSVEDLRTGVYNEQFF. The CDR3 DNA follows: TGCAGCGTTGAAGATCTAAGGACAGGTGTTTACAATGAGCAGTTCTTC.

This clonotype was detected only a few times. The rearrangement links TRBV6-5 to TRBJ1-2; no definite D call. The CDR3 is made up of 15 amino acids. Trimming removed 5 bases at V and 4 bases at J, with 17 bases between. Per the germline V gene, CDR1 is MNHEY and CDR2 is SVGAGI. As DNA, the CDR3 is TGTGCCAGCAGTACAACAGCATTATCCCCCTATGGCTACACCTTC. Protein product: CASSTTALSPYGYTF.

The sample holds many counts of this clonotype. CDR3 in DNA: TGCGCCAGTGCCGGGACAGGGTTCGGCACAGATACGCAGTATTTT. Its protein is CASAGTGFGTDTQYF. The chain couples TRBV5-1 to TRBJ2-3, with TRBD1 matching 9 bases. CDR1 SGHRS and CDR2 YFSETQ come from the germline V gene. This CDR3 has 15 amino acids. J gave up 1 base and V 8 bases, and 8 bases lay outside the gene matches.

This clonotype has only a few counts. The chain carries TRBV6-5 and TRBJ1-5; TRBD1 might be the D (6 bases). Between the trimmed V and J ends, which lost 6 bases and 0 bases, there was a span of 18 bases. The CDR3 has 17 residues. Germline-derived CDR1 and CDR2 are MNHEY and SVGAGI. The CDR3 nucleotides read TGTGCCAGCAGAAGGGGGGACGGATCTTATAGCAATCAGCCCCAGCATTTT. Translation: CASRRGDGSYSNQPQHF.

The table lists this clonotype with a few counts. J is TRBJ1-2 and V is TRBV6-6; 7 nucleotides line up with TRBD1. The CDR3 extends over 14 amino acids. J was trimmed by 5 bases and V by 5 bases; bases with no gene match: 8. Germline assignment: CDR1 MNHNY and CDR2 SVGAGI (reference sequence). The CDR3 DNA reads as TGTGCCAGCAGTCCTCCCACAGGGGCTTATGGCTACACCTTC. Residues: CASSPPTGAYGYTF.

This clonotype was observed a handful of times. The CDR3 sequence is CASSLWGEQFF. The CDR3 bases are TGTGCCAGCAGCTTATGGGGTGAGCAGTTCTTC. This chain links TRBV7-2 with TRBJ2-1; D ambiguous. Germline CDR1 is SGHTA and CDR2 is FQGNSA. The CDR3 extends over 11 amino acids. The ends were cut back, 2 bases at V and 9 bases at J, with 5 bases in the middle.

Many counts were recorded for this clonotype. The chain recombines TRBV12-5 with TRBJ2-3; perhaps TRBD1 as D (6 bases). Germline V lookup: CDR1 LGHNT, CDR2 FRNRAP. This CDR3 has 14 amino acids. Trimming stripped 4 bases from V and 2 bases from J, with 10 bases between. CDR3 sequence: CASGSQGITDTQYF. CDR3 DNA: TGTGCTAGTGGTTCACAGGGTATCACAGATACGCAGTATTTT.